A single sample is the source of the 18 T cell receptor beta chains below, sequenced in a study of blood T cells in healthy people across ages. PCR was performed a second time for about 7 to 12 cycles using a sample-barcoded 5' primer and a J-beta primer mix. MiXCR, applied by TCRdb to the 5' RACE reads, yields one record per CDR3 protein. The sample has hundreds of thousands of distinct CDR3 sequences; under 65% are singletons. The material sequenced was blood. Receptors originate from a woman aged 80 or over in good health.

J is TRBJ1-2 and V is TRBV12-3 or TRBV12-4, with D hard to call. This CDR3 spans 13 amino acids. Trimming pared 1 base from V and 7 bases from J, leaving 10 bases between. CDR3 region: CASSLGQDCGYTF. The CDR3 nucleotides read TGTGCCAGCAGTTTAGGACAAGACTGTGGCTACACCTTC.

This clonotype has a count of ten or more. V and J are TRBV6-5 and TRBJ1-5; maybe TRBD1 (6 bases). Trimming took off 2 bases at V and 7 bases at J, with 24 bases between the two ends. Looked up from germline, CDR1 is MNHEY and CDR2 is SVGAGI. CDR3 length equals 18 residues. The CDR3 sequence: CASSYGHKIGQNFQPQHF. DNA for the CDR3: TGTGCCAGCAGTTACGGGCACAAGATCGGACAGAATTTCCAGCCCCAGCATTTT.

The genes are TRBV20-1 and TRBJ2-2, with D hard to call. The germline CDR1 and CDR2 sequences are DFQATT and SNEGSKA (reference sequence). V dropped 3 bases and J dropped 4 bases, with 6 bases sitting between them. The CDR3 is 12 amino acids. CDR3 region: CSASKGTGELFF. The CDR3 nucleotides are TGCAGTGCTAGCAAAGGCACCGGGGAGCTGTTTTTT.

For this clonotype: One base away lies a much larger clone, so this may be a sequencing read error. This rearrangement joins TRBV2 to TRBJ2-7; TRBD1 or TRBD2 may be the D gene (5 bases each). The last part of the DNA fits TRBJ2-4 better; the J call may be wrong. The CDR3 consists of 15 residues. The germline gives CDR1 SNHLY, CDR2 FYNNEI. CDR3 protein: CASSVQGVVKNIQYF. CDR3 bases: TGTGCCAGCAGTGTCCAGGGAGTAGTCAAAAACATTCAGTACTTC.

This clonotype showed up just a few times. The chain links TRBV5-1 to TRBJ2-5; D gene ambiguous. V was cut by 0 bases and J by 11 bases, with 17 bases left in between. This CDR3 is built from 14 residues. CDR1 is SGHRS and CDR2 is YFSETQ in the germline V gene. CDR3 sequence: CASSLDVPTHEQYF. In nucleotides, the CDR3 is TGCGCCAGCAGCTTGGATGTCCCCACCCATGAGCAGTACTTC.

Details on this clonotype: The junction does not match germline at one end; this may be a read error. The chain is built from TRBV5-1 and TRBJ2-1; D remains ambiguous. The CDR3 covers 15 residues. The V gene's germline CDR1 is SGHRS and CDR2 YFSETQ. CDR3 in amino acids: CASSLEAGLYYELFF. CDR3 DNA: TGCGCCAGCAGCTTGGAGGCAGGCCTGTACTATGAGCTGTTCTTC.

This sequence joins TRBV29-1 and TRBJ1-2, with D perhaps TRBD1 (6 bases). In germline, CDR1 is SQVTM, CDR2 ANQGSEA. The CDR3 extends over 13 amino acids. Trimming took 7 bases from V and 0 from J, leaving 12 bases between them. The CDR3: CSGGGGANYGYTF. In nucleotides, the CDR3 is TGCAGCGGTGGCGGGGGCGCTAACTATGGCTACACCTTC.

This clonotype was seen ten or more times. Germline is not matched at one junction end, which may reflect a read error. The chain joins TRBV27 to TRBJ2-7; D uncertain. This CDR3 comprises 8 residues. Per germline, CDR1 MNHEY and CDR2 SMNVEV (reference sequence). The CDR3 coding sequence is TGCCGTTCCTACGAGCAGTACTTC. Its protein product is CRSYEQYF.

J is TRBJ2-7 and V is TRBV7-9; 8 bases match TRBD2. This CDR3 has 13 amino acids. J was trimmed by 7 bases and V by 7 bases; bases with no gene match: 9. Germline V gene lookup returns CDR1 SEHNR and CDR2 FQNEAQ (reference sequence). The CDR3 region has the DNA TGTGCCAGCACCCCCGGTAGCGGGGATGAGCAGTACTTC. It encodes CASTPGSGDEQYF.

As regards this clonotype: A junction end diverges from the germline sequence, so it may reflect a read error. V and J are TRBV7-2 and TRBJ1-2; 9 positions match TRBD1. Germline V gene sequence: CDR1 SGHTA, CDR2 FQGNSA. The CDR3 covers 14 residues. The CDR3 region is CDSSETGGLYGYTF. The CDR3 coding sequence is TGTGACAGCAGCGAAACAGGGGGCCTCTATGGCTACACCTTC. Complete variable domain (other parts from reference TRBV7-2 and TRBJ1-2): GAGVSQSPSNKVTEKGKDVELRCDPISGHTALYWYRQSLGQGLEFLIYFQGNSAPDKSGLPSDRFSAERTGGSVSTLTIQRTQQEDSAVYLCDSSETGGLYGYTFGSGTRLTVV.

There are many counts of this clonotype. The V and J genes are TRBV10-3 and TRBJ2-3, with a weak D call TRBD1 (6 bases). V was pared by 8 bases and J by 4 bases, with 19 bases between. Per the germline V gene, CDR1 is ENHRY and CDR2 is SYGVKD. The CDR3 totals 15 residues. The CDR3 spells CAIGLGQRSPDTQYF. The CDR3, as DNA: TGTGCCATCGGATTAGGACAGAGAAGCCCAGATACGCAGTATTTT.

In this sample, this clonotype turned up many times. The genes are TRBV6-1 and TRBJ2-3, with D possibly called TRBD1 or TRBD2 (5 bases each). Germline assignment: CDR1 MNHNS and CDR2 SASEGT. This CDR3 has 15 residues. Trimming removed 7 bases from V and 0 bases from J, with 14 bases in between. CDR3 sequence (DNA): TGTGCCAGCAACCCCGGGACGGGTAGCACAGATACGCAGTATTTT. Protein sequence: CASNPGTGSTDTQYF.

The CDR3 DNA sequence: TGTGCCAGCAGAGAAGGAGGGGAGAATGAGCAGTTCTTC. Translated, it gives CASREGGENEQFF. V usage is TRBV7-3 and J usage is TRBJ2-1; weak D call: TRBD2 (6 bases). Germline CDR1 SGHTA, CDR2 FQGTGA. This CDR3 is 13 amino acids long. V lost 6 bases to trimming and J lost 7 bases, with 13 bases between them.

As to this clonotype: Since a much larger clone is just one base distant, this may be a read error. V is TRBV9 and J is TRBJ2-7; D remains ambiguous. The V gene lost 0 bases and the J gene lost 6 bases, with 13 bases spanning the gap. From germline, CDR1 is SGDLS and CDR2 YYNGEE. The CDR3 runs 14 residues. The CDR3 loop is CASSVDSYRCEQYF. CDR3 nucleotide sequence: TGTGCCAGCAGCGTAGATTCGTACAGATGCGAGCAGTACTTC.

At least ten counts were recorded for this clonotype. This chain links TRBV24-1 with TRBJ2-7; TRBD2 matches 7 bases. Germline V gene lookup returns CDR1 KGHDR and CDR2 SFDVKD. The CDR3 has 18 amino acids. The V and J ends lost 5 bases and 4 bases, in that order; junction bases with no gene match: 19. CDR3 nucleotide sequence: TGTGCCACCAGTGGGGAGGGCCTTTCGCCTTACCATCCTTACGAGCAGTACTTC. It yields the protein CATSGEGLSPYHPYEQYF.

The chain is built from TRBV5-1 and TRBJ1-5; D gene ambiguous. This CDR3 contains 14 residues. The V gene's germline CDR1 is SGHRS and CDR2 YFSETQ. V gave up 2 bases and J gave up 7 bases, with 13 bases separating them. The CDR3 DNA reads as TGCGCCAGCAGCTTCGATGGGAGCGGGCAGCCCCAGCATTTT. It yields the protein CASSFDGSGQPQHF.

Turning to this clonotype: A read error may explain this, as a much larger clone is one base away. The chain carries TRBV27 and TRBJ2-3; D uncertain. This CDR3 is built from 13 residues. The V gene's germline CDR1 is MNHEY and CDR2 SMNVEV (reference sequence). The DNA of the CDR3 is TGTGTCAGCAGTTTGAGGCCTGGAGATACGCAGTATTTT. Translating gives CVSSLRPGDTQYF.

This clonotype was counted between two and nine times. The chain has TRBV5-1 and TRBJ1-1; unclear D gene. The CDR3 totals 15 residues. Germline CDR1 reads SGHRS; CDR2 reads YFSETQ. Trimming removed 5 bases at V and 0 bases at J, with 14 bases between. The CDR3 loop is CASSSIPGMNTEAFF. The CDR3 DNA reads as TGCGCCAGCAGTTCGATTCCGGGGATGAACACTGAAGCTTTCTTT.